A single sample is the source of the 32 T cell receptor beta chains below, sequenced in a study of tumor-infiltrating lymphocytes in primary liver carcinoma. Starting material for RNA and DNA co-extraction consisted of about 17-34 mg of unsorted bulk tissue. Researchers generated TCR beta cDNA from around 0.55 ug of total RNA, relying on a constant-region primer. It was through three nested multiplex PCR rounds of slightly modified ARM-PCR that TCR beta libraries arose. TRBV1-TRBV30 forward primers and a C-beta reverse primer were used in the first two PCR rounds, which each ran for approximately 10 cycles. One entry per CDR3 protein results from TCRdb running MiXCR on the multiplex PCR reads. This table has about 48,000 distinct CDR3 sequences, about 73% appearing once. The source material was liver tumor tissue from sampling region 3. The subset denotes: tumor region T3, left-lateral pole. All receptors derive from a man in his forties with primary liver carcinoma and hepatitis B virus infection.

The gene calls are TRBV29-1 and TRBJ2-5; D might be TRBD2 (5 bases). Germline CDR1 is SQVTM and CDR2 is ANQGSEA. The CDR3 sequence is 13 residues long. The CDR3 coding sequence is TGCAACGTAGGACGGCAGACTAAAGAGACCCAGTACTTC. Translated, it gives CNVGRQTKETQYF.

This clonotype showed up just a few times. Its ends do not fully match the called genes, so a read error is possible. CDR3 loop: CASIQDTRGRGGRQYF. CDR3 DNA: TGTGCCAGCATCCAAGATACCAGGGGGCGTGGTGGAAGGCAGTACTTC. The rearrangement links TRBV4-2 to TRBJ2-7, with TRBD1 identical over 8 bases. This CDR3 region has 16 residues. Germline assignment: CDR1 LGHNA and CDR2 YNFKEQ.

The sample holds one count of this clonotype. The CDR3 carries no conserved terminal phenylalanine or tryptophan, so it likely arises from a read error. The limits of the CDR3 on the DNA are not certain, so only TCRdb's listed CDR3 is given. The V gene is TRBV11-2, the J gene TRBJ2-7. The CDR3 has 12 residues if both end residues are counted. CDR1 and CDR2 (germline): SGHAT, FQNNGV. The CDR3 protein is CASSLLWGEQYS.

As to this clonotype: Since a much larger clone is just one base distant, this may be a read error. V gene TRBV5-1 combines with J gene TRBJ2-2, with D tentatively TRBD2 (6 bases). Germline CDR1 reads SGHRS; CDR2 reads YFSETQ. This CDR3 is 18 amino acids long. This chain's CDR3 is CASSLVGLSALARGVLFF. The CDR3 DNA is TGCGCCAGCAGCTTGGTTGGACTCTCGGCCCTAGCTCGCGGGGTGCTGTTTTTT.

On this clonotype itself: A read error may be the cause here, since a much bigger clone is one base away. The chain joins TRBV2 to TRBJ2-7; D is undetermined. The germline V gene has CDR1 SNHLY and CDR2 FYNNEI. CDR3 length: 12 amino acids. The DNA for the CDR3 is TGTGTCAGCAGTGTTGGGCCCAACGAGCAGTACTTC. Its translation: CVSSVGPNEQYF.

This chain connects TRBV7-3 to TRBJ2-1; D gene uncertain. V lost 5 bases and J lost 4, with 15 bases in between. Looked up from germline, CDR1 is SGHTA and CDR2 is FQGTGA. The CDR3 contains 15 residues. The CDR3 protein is CASSPNARSYNEQFF. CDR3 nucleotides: TGTGCCAGCAGCCCGAATGCCCGGTCTTACAATGAGCAGTTCTTC.

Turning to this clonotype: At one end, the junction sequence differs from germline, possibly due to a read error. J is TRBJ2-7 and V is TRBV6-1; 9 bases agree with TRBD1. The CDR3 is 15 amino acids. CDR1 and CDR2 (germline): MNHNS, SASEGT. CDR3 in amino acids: CAGSEASGQGYKQYF. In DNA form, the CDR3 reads TGTGCCGGCAGTGAAGCCTCGGGACAGGGCTACAAGCAGTACTTC.

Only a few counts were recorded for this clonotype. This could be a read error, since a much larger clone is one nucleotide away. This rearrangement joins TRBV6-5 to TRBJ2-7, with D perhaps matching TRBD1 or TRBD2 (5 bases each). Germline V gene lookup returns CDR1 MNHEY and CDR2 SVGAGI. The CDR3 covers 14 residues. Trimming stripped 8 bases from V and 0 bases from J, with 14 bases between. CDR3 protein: CASQQEGSSYEQYF. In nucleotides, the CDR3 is TGTGCCAGCCAACAGGAAGGGAGCTCCTACGAGCAGTACTTC.

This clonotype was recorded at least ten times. The CDR3 loop reads CAGTLGEQYEQYF. CDR3 in DNA: TGTGCCGGAACTTTGGGGGAGCAGTACGAGCAGTACTTC. The gene calls are TRBV7-9 and TRBJ2-7, with D perhaps matching TRBD1 or TRBD2 (5 bases each). CDR1 and CDR2 (germline): SEHNR, FQNEAQ (reference sequence). The germline V and J ends were trimmed by 11 bases and 4 bases, with 18 bases remaining between them. The CDR3 consists of 13 residues.

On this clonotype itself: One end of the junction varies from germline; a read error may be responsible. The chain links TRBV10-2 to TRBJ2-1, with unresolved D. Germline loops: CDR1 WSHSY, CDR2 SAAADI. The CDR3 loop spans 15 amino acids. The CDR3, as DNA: TGCGCCAGCAGTGAGTCCGGTGTCGGGTACGGTGAGCGGTTCTTC. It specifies CASSESGVGYGERFF.

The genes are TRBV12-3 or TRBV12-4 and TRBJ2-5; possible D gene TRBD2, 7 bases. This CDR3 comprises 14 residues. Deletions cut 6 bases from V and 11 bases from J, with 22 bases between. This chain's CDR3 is CASRGGGGLEAQYF. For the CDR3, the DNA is TGTGCCAGCAGGGGAGGGGGAGGATTAGAGGCTCAGTACTTC.

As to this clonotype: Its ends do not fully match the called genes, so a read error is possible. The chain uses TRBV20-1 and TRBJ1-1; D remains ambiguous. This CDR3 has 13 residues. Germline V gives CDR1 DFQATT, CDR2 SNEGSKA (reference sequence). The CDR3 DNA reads TGCAGAGCTAGTGCGGTCCTGAACACTGAAGCTTTCTTT. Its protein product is CRASAVLNTEAFF.

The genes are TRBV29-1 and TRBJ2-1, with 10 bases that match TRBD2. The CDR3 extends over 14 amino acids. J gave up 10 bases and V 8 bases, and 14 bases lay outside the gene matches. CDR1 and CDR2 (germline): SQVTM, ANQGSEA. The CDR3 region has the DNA TGCAGCATTGGAGGACTAGCGGTCGGGAACGAGCAGTTCTTC. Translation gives CSIGGLAVGNEQFF.

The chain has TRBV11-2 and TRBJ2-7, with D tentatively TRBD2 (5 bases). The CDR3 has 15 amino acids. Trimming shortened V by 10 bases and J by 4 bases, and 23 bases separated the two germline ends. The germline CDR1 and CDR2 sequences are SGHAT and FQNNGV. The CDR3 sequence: CANTPLEADQYEQYF. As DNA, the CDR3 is TGTGCCAACACCCCCTTGGAAGCGGACCAGTACGAGCAGTACTTC.

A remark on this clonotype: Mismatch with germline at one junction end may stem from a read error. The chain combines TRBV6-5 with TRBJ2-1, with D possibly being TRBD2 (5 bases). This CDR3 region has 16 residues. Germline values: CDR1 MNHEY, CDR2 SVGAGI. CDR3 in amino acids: CASSPTSGRNGNEQLF. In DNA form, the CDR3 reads TGTGCCAGCAGTCCTACTAGTGGGAGAAATGGCAATGAGCAGCTCTTC.

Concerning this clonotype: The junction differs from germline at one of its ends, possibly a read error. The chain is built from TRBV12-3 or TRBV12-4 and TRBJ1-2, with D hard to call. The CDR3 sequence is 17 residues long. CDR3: CASSLASVPSRNYVYTF. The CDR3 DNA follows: TGTGCCAGCAGTTTAGCCTCGGTCCCAAGTAGAAACTATGTCTACACCTTC.

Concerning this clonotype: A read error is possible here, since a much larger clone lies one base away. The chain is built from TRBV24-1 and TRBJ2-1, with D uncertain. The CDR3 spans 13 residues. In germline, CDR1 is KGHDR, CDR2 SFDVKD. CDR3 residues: CATSYFPTDEQFF. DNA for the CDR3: TGTGCCACCAGTTATTTCCCAACGGATGAGCAGTTCTTC.

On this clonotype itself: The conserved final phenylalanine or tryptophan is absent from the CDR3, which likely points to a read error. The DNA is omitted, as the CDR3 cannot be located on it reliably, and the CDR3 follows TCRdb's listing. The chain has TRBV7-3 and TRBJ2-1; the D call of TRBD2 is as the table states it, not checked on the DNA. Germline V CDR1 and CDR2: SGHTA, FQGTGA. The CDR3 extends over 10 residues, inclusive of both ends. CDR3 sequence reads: CASSFPGVSI.

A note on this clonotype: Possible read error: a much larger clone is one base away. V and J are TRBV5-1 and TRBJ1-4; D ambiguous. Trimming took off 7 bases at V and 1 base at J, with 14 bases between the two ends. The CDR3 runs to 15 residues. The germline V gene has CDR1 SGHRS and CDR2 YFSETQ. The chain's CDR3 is CASGPDGVTNEKLFF. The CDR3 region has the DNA TGCGCCAGCGGTCCCGATGGGGTAACTAATGAAAAACTGTTTTTT.

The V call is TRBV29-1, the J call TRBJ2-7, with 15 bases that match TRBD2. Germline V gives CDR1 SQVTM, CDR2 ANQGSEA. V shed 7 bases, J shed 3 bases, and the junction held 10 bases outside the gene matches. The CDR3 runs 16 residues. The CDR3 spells CSAQGTSGRHFYEQYF. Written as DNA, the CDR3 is TGCAGCGCCCAGGGGACTAGCGGGAGGCACTTCTACGAGCAGTACTTC.

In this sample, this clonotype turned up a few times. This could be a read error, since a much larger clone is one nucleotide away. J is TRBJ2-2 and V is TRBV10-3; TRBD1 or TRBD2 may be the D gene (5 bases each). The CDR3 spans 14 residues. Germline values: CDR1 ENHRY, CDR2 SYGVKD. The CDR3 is CAISESRDDGKLFF. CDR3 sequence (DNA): TGTGCCATCAGTGAGTCCAGGGATGACGGGAAGCTGTTTTTT.

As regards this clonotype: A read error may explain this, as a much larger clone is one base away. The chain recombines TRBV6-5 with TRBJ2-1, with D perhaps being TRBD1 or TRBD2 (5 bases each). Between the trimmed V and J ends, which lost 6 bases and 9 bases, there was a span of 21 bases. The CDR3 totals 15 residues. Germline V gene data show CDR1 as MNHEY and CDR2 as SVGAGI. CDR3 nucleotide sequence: TGTGCCAGCAGAGTCGCCGGGACGGGGCCGGCTGAGCAGTTCTTC. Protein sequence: CASRVAGTGPAEQFF.

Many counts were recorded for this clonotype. CDR3 DNA sequence: TGTGCCAGCAGTAACACAGGGGGTGGTGAAAAACTGTTTTTT. It translates to CASSNTGGGEKLFF. The J gene is TRBJ1-4, the V gene TRBV6-5, with TRBD1 matching 8 bases. CDR3 length: 14 residues. J was trimmed by 7 bases and V by 5 bases; bases with no gene match: 6. The V gene's germline CDR1 is MNHEY and CDR2 SVGAGI.

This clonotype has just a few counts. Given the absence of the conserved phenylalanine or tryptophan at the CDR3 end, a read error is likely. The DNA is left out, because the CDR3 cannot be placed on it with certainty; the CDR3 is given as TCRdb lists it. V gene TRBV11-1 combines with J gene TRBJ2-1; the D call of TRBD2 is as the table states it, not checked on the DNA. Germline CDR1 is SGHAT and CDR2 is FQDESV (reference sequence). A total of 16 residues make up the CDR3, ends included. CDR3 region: CASSSQLAGADNEQFL.

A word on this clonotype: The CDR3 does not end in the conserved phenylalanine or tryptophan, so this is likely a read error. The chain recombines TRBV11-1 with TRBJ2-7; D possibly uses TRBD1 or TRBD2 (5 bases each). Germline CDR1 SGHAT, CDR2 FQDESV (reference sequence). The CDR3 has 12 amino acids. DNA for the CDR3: TGTGTCAGCAGCTTAGCGCAGGGAAAGCAGTACTTG. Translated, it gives CVSSLAQGKQYL.

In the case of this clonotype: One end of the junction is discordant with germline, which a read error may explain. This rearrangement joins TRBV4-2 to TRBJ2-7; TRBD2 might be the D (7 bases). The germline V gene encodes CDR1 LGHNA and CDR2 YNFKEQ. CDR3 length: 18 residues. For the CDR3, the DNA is TGTGCCAGTAGCCAAGAGGTCGCGAGGGGGAGGGTTCCCTACGAGCAGTACTTC. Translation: CASSQEVARGRVPYEQYF.

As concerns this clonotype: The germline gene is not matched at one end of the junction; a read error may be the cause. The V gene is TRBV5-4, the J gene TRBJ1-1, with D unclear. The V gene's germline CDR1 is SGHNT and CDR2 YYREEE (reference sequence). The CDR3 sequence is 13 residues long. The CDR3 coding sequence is TGTGCCAGCAGCTCCCCAGACTGTACTGAAGATTTCTTT. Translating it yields CASSSPDCTEDFF.

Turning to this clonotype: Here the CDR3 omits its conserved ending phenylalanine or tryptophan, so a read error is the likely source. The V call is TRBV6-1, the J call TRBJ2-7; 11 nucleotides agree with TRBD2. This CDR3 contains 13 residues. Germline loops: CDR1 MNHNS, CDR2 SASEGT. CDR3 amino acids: CARSGTSGYEQYL. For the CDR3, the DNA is TGTGCCAGGAGTGGGACTAGCGGCTACGAGCAGTACCTC.

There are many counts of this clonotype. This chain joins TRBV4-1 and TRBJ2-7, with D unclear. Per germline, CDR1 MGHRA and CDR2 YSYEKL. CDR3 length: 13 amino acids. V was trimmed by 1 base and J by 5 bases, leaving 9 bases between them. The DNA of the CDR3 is TGCGCCAGCAGCCAAGTCGGAGCTAACGAGCAGTACTTC. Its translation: CASSQVGANEQYF.

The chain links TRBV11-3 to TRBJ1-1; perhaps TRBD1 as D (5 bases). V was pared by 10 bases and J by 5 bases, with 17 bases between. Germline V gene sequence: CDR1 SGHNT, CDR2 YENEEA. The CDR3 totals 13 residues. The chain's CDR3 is CATSLAGRTEAFF. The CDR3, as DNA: TGTGCCACGAGCTTAGCAGGGAGGACTGAAGCTTTCTTT.

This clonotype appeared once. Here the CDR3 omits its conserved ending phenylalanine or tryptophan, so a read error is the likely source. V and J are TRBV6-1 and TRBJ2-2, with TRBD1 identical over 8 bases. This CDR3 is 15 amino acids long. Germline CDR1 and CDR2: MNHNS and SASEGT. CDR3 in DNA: TGTGCCAGCAGTGAGGGACAGGTGAACACCGGGGAACTGTTTCTC. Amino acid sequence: CASSEGQVNTGELFL.

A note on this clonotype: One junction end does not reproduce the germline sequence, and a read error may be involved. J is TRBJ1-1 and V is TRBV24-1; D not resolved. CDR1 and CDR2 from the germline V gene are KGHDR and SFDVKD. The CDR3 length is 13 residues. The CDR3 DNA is TGTGTCACCAGTGCGGCAAGCTACACCGAAGCTTTCTTT. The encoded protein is CVTSAASYTEAFF.